Listed below are T cell receptor beta chains from one sample, sequenced in a study of a mutant IDH1 vaccine in newly diagnosed glioma. Sequenced by immunoSEQ multiplex PCR; TCRdb stores in-frame clones only, minus some. The top ten hold 2% of the sample, which has about 69,000 clones, about 88% seen once. Which antigens these TCRs recognize remains unknown. The sequences come from PBMCs, collected from a glioma patient whose treatment included an IDH1 peptide vaccine. All receptors come from a man aged 25 to 40 with glioma. CDR3s include the opening cysteine and the closing phenylalanine or tryptophan.

>TRBV20-1|TRBJ2-1
CSARNYNEQFF
>TRBV7-6|TRBJ2-3
CASSQWTGGPSDTQYF
>TRBV2|TRBJ2-2
CASSEDLDTGELFF
>TRBV9|TRBJ1-1
CATAEGARTEAFF
>TRBV29-1|TRBJ1-1
CSVETKTGLNTEAFF
>TRBV14|TRBJ2-7
CASSQNYRGLYTYEQYF
>TRBV2|TRBJ2-3
CASSGAGGGSSTDTQYF
>TRBV7-2|TRBJ2-1
CASSSNSGTYNEQFF
>TRBV7-2|TRBJ2-1
CASSQSTQLNEQFF
>TRBV4-2|TRBJ2-3
CASSQGASGTGDTQYF
>TRBV28|TRBJ1-4
CASSSLTGWNEKLFF
>TRBV7-9|TRBJ1-4
CASSLGRENEKLFF
>TRBV27|TRBJ1-5
CASSEIWGPNNQPQHF
>TRBV5-4|TRBJ2-5
CASSLDGRQGAKTQYF
>TRBV5-4|TRBJ2-5
CASRAGSHQETQYF
>TRBV7-3|TRBJ2-5
CASSLGRDRGETQYF
>TRBV19|TRBJ1-1
CASKLQGGGDTEAFF
>TRBV7-9|TRBJ2-3
CASSSWRGSGRRTDTQYF
>TRBV9|TRBJ2-4
CASSVVGKNIQYF
>TRBV5-1|TRBJ1-4
CASAGQGDLGEKLFF
>TRBV6-6|TRBJ2-1
CASRPAGEDKNEQFF
>TRBV30|TRBJ1-2
CACLEGPNYGYTF
>TRBV11-1|TRBJ2-1
CASSFEGYRANEQFF
>TRBV7-9|TRBJ1-1
CASSFEGRQNTEAFF
>TRBV7-9|TRBJ2-1
CASSAGHYNEQFF
>TRBV18|TRBJ1-2
CASVGTAYGYTF
>TRBV9|TRBJ1-2
CASSPPGRGNGYTF
>TRBV27|TRBJ2-7
CASSFSRGSEQYF
>TRBV30|TRBJ2-1
CAWSPRLAVTYNEQFF
>TRBV30|TRBJ1-3
CAWSASFSGNTIYF
>TRBV11-2|TRBJ1-2
CASSSTTGGYGYTF
>TRBV6-5|TRBJ1-4
CASSPQFNEKLFF
>TRBV19|TRBJ2-2
CASTTGPYTGELFF
>TRBV4-1|TRBJ2-5
CASSQDTLTGVGETQYF
>TRBV11-2|TRBJ2-1
CASSLVWDRSNEQFF
>TRBV9|TRBJ2-3
CASSVSGQGPDTQYF
>TRBV7-9|TRBJ1-1
CASGKVGVNTEAFF
>TRBV30|TRBJ2-3
CAWSGGGTDTQYF
>TRBV6-6|TRBJ2-2
CASTTAGGELFF
>TRBV7-2|TRBJ2-2
CASSFYWDTGELFF
>TRBV2|TRBJ1-1
CASSEWAEAFF
>TRBV4-3|TRBJ2-7
CASSPEPSGRDFHEQYF
>TRBV27|TRBJ1-5
CASSFGRGSPQPQHF
>TRBV19|TRBJ1-5
CASSIGPNQPQHF
>TRBV28|TRBJ2-6
CASCDPPGTGANVLTF
>TRBV5-1|TRBJ2-1
CASSQVNRYRGEQFF
>TRBV6-5|TRBJ2-7
CASSYAPGRVYEQYF
>TRBV25-1|TRBJ2-6
CASSLTGGSGANVLTF
>TRBV6-6|TRBJ2-7
CASSVSGSSYEQYF
>TRBV4-3|TRBJ2-3
CASSQFSVQRGSTDTQYF
>TRBV2|TRBJ2-3
CASSGDRGPDTQYF
>TRBV7-9|TRBJ1-1
CASSPLRGRTEAFF
>TRBV6-5|TRBJ1-1
CASSKQTGATEAFF
>TRBV6-5|TRBJ1-1
CASSRQPLNTEAFF
>TRBV7-7|TRBJ2-3
CASSESGATDTQYF
>TRBV6-5|TRBJ2-7
CASSYTRDSSFVMNF
>TRBV4-1|TRBJ2-2
CASSQEGYHTGELFF
>TRBV27|TRBJ1-1
CASSDRGTEAFF
>TRBV30|TRBJ1-1
CAWNGENTEAFF